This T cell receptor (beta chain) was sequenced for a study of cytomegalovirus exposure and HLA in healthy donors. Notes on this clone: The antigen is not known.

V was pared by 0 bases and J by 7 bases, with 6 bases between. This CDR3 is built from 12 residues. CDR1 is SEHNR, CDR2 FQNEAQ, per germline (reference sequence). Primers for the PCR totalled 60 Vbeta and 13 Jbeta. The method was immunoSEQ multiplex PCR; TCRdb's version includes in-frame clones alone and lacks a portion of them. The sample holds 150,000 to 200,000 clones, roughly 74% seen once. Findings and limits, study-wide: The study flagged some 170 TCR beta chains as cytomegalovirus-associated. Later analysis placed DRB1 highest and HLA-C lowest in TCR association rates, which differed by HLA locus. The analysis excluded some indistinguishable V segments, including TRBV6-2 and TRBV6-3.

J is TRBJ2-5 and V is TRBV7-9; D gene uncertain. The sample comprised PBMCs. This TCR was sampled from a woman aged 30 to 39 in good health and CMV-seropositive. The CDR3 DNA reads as TGTGCCAGCAGCTTAGCAGAGCGGACCCAGTACTTC. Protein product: CASSLAERTQYF. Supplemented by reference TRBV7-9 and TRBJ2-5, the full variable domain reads DTGVSQNPRHKITKRGQNVTFRCDPISEHNRLYWYRQTLGQGPEFLTYFQNEAQLEKSRLLSDRFSAERPKGSFSTLEIQRTEQGDSAMYLCASSLAERTQYFGPGTRLLVL.